The present entry profiles one T cell receptor (beta chain) with its context. Its antigen is unidentified. TCRdb re-analysed the 5' RACE reads in MiXCR, keeping a single row per CDR3 protein. The data hold about 140,000 distinct CDR3 sequences, with roughly a third observed a single time. Trimming cost V 9 bases and J 1 base; bases outside gene matches: 10. The CDR3 extends over 15 amino acids. CDR1 and CDR2 (germline): SGHRS, YFSETQ. This sample was included in a study of CD8 T cells in ankylosing spondylitis. Notes on the study in general: Fewer than ten highly homologous variants made up a TCR beta motif that seemed to typify ankylosing spondylitis blood. Matched synovial fluid from ankylosing spondylitis patients was reported to be enriched for disease-linked clones.

The receptor comes from a male donor with ankylosing spondylitis. V is TRBV5-1 and J is TRBJ2-3; 8 nucleotides agree with TRBD2. Specimen: synovial fluid, either unsorted or a sorted T cell fraction (not recorded which). CDR3: CATKPGTRGTDTQYF. Written as DNA, the CDR3 is TGCGCCACCAAACCCGGGACTAGAGGCACAGATACGCAGTATTTT.